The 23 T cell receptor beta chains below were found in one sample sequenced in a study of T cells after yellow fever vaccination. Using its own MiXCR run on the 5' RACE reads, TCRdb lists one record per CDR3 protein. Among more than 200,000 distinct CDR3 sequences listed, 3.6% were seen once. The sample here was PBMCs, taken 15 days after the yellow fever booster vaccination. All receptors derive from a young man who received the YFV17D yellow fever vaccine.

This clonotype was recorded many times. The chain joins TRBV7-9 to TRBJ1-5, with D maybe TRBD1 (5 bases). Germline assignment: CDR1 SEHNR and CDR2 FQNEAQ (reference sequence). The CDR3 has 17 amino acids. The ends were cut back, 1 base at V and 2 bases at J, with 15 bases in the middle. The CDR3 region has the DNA TGTGCCAGCAGCTTAGTGGTGGGGCTCGGAGGCAATCAGCCCCAGCATTTT. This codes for CASSLVVGLGGNQPQHF. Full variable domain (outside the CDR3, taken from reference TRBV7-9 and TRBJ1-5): DTGVSQNPRHKITKRGQNVTFRCDPISEHNRLYWYRQTLGQGPEFLTYFQNEAQLEKSRLLSDRFSAERPKGSFSTLEIQRTEQGDSAMYLCASSLVVGLGGNQPQHFGDGTRLSIL.

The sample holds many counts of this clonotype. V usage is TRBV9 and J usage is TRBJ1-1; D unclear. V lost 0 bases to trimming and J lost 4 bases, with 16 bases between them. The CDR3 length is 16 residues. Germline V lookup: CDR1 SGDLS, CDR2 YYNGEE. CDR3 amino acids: CASSVVYRRFRTEAFF. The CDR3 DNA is TGTGCCAGCAGCGTAGTCTATCGCCGGTTTCGCACTGAAGCTTTCTTT.

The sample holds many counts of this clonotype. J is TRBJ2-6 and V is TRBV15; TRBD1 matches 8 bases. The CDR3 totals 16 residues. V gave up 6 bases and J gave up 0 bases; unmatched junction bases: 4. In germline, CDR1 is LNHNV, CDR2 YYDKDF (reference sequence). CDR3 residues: CATSRDRPSGANVLTF. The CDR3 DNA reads TGTGCCACCAGTCGGGACAGGCCCTCTGGGGCCAACGTCCTGACTTTC.

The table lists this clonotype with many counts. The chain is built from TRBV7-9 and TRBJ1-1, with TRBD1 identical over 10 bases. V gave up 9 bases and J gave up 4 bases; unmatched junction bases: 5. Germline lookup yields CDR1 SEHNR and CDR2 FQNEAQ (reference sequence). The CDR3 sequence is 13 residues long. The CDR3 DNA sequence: TGTGCCAGTACGACAGGGGGCGGCACTGAAGCTTTCTTT. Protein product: CASTTGGGTEAFF.

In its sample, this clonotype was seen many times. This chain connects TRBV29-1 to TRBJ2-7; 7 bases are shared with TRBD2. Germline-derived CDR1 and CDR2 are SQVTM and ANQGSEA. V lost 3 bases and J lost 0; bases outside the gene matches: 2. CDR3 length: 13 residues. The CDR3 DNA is TGCAGCGTTGAGACTAGCCCCTCCTACGAGCAGTACTTC. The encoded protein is CSVETSPSYEQYF.

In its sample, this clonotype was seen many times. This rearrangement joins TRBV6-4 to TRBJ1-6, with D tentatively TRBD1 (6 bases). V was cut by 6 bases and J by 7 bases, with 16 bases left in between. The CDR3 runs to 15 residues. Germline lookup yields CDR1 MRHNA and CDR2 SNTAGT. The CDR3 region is CASRLRDNLNSPLHF. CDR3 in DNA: TGTGCCAGCAGACTCCGGGACAACCTCAATTCACCCCTCCACTTT.

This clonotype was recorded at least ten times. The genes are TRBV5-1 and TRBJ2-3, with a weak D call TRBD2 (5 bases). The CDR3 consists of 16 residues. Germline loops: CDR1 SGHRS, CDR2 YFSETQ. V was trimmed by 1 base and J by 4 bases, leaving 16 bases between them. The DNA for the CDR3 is TGCGCCAGCAGCTTGAAGCGGTATCCCAATCCAGATACGCAGTATTTT. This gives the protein CASSLKRYPNPDTQYF.

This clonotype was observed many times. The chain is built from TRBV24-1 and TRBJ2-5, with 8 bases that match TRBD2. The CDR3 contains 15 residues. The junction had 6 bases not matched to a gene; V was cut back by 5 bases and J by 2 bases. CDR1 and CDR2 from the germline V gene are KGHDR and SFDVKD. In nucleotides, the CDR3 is TGTGCCACCAGTGGTAATAGCGGGGATCAAGAGACCCAGTACTTC. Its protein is CATSGNSGDQETQYF.

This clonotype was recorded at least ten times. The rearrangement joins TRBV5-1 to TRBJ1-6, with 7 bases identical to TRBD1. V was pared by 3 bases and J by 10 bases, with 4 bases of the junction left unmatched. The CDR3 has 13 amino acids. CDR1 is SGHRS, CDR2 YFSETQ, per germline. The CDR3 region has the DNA TGCGCCAGCAGCTCGACAGGGCTGTCACCCCTCCACTTT. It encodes CASSSTGLSPLHF.

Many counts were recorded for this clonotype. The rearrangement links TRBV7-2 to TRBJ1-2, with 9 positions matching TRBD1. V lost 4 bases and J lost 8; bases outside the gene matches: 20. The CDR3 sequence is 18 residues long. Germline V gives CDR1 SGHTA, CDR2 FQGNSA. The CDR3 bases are TGTGCCAGCAGCTCCCGGGACAGGGTACAAGGGCCTACTAGAGGCTACACCTTC. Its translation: CASSSRDRVQGPTRGYTF.

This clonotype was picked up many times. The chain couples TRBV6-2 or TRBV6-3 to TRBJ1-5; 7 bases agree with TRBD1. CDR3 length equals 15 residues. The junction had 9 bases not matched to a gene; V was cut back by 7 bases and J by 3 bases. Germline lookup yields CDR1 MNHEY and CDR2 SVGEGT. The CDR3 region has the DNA TGTGCCAGCAATAGGGACAGTCTAAACAATCAGCCCCAGCATTTT. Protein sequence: CASNRDSLNNQPQHF.

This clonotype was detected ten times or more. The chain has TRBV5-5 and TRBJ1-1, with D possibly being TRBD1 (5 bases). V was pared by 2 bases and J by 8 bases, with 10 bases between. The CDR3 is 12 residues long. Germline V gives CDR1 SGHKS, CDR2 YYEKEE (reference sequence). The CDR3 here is CASSFGGFEAFF. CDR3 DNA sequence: TGTGCCAGCAGCTTTGGGGGGTTCGAAGCTTTCTTT.

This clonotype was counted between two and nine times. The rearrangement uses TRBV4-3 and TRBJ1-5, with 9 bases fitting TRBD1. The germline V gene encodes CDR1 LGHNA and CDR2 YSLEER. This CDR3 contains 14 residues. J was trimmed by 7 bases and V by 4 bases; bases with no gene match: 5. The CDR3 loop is CASSRDRVSQPQHF. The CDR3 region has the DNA TGCGCCAGCAGCCGGGACAGGGTAAGCCAGCCCCAGCATTTT.

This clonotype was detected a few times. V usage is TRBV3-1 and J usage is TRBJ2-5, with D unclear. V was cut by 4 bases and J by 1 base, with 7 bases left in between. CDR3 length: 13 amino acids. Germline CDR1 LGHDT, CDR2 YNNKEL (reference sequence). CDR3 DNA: TGTGCCAGCAGCCCTCCCCCCCAAGAGACCCAGTACTTC. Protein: CASSPPPQETQYF.

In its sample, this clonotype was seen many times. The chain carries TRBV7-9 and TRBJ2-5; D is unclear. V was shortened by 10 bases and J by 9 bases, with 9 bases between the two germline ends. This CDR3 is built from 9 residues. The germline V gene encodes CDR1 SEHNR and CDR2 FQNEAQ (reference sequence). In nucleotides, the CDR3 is TGTGCCACCGATTTGGCCCAGTACTTC. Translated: CATDLAQYF.

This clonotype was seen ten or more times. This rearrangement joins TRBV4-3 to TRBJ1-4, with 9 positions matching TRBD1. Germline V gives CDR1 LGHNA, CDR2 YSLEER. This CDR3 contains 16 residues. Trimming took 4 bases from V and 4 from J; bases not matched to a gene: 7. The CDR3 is CASSPTRQGVNEKLFF. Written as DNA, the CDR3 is TGCGCCAGCAGCCCGACAAGACAGGGGGTTAATGAAAAACTGTTTTTT.

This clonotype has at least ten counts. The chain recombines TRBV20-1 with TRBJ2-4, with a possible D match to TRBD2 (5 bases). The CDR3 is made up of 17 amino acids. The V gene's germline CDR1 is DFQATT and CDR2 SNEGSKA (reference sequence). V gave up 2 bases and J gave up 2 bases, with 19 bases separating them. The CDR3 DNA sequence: TGCAGTGCTAGACCACCTGAGGGAGTTGAGACCAAAAACATTCAGTACTTC. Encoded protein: CSARPPEGVETKNIQYF.

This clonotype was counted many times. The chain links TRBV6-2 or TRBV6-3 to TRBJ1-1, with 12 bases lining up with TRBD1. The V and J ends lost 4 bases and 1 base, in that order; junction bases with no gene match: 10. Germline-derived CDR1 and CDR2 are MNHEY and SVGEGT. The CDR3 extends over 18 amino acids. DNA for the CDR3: TGTGCCAGCAGTTTCAACCGGGACAGGGGGCGCGCGAACACTGAAGCTTTCTTT. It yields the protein CASSFNRDRGRANTEAFF.

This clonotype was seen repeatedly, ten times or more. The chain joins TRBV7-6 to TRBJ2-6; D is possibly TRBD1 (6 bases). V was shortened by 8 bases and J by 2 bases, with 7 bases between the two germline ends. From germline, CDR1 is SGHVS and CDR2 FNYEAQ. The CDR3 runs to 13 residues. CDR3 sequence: CASHRAGANVLTF. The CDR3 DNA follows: TGTGCCAGCCACAGGGCTGGGGCCAACGTCCTGACTTTC. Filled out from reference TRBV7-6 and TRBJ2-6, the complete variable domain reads GAGVSQSPRYKVTKRGQDVALRCDPISGHVSLYWYRQALGQGPEFLTYFNYEAQQDKSGLPNDRFSAERPEGSISTLTIQRTEQRDSAMYRCASHRAGANVLTFGAGSRLTVL.

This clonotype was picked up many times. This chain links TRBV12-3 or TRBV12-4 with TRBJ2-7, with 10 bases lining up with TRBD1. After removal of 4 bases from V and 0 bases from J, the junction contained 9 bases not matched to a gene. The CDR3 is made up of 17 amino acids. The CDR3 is CASSYRDRGWSSYEQYV. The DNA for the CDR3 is TGTGCCAGCAGTTACCGGGACAGGGGTTGGAGCTCCTACGAGCAGTACGTC.

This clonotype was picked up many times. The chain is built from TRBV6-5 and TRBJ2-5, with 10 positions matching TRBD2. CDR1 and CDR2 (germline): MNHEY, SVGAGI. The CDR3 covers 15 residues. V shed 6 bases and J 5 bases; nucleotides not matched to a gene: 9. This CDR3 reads CASRLSGGALETQYF. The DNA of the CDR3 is TGTGCCAGCAGGTTGAGCGGGGGGGCCTTGGAGACCCAGTACTTC.

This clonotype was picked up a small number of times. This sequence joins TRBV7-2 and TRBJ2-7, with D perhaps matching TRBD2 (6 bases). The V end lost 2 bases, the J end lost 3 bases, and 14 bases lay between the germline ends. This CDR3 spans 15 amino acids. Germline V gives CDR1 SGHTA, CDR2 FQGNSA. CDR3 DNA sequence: TGTGCCAGCAGCTTAAGCGGAGGGCTCCTCTACGAGCAGTACTTC. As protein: CASSLSGGLLYEQYF. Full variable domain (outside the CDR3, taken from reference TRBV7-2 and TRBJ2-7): GAGVSQSPSNKVTEKGKDVELRCDPISGHTALYWYRQSLGQGLEFLIYFQGNSAPDKSGLPSDRFSAERTGGSVSTLTIQRTQQEDSAVYLCASSLSGGLLYEQYFGPGTRLTVT.

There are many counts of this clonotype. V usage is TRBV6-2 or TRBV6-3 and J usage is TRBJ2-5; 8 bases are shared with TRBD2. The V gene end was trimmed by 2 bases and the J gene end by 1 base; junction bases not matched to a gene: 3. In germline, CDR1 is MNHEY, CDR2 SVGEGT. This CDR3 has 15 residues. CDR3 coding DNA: TGTGCCAGCAGTTACACAAGCGGGGGCCAAGAGACCCAGTACTTC. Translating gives CASSYTSGGQETQYF.